A single sample is the source of the 27 T cell receptor beta chains below, sequenced in a study of blood T cells in healthy people across ages (dated by TCRdb to about 2015). Preparation of the library involved 5' RACE. The data were produced on an Illumina HiSeq 2500. A second PCR of about 6 to 11 cycles was run with a J-beta primer mix and a sample-barcoded 5' primer. TCRdb's own reprocessing of the public reads used fastp at Q25 and MiXCR and kept productive beta chains. A single entry per CDR3 protein holds the most common genes and DNA from its merged rows. In all, the sample holds 710,000 or so distinct CDR3 sequences, and 32% of those were seen once. The ten top clones hold 15% of the sample. Source material: blood. Receptor source: a woman aged 80 or older in good health. Donor details come from another sample of the same person, matched by shared clones.

This clonotype was recorded at least ten times. The chain is built from TRBV11-2 and TRBJ2-1; 13 bases are shared with TRBD2. Unmatched junction bases numbered 8, after V lost 0 bases and J lost 9 bases. The V gene's germline CDR1 is SGHAT and CDR2 FQNNGV. The CDR3 runs to 17 residues. The CDR3 loop reads CASSLDGVLAGGVEQFF. CDR3 DNA sequence: TGTGCCAGCAGCTTAGATGGGGTACTAGCGGGGGGGGTTGAGCAGTTCTTC.

The chain carries TRBV6-1 and TRBJ1-4; 8 bases match TRBD1. CDR1 and CDR2 (germline): MNHNS, SASEGT. This CDR3 has 15 residues. With V trimmed by 10 bases and J by 2 bases, 9 bases remained unmatched. The CDR3, as DNA: TGTGCCAACACCTGGACAGGGATCACTAATGAAAAACTGTTTTTT. Protein: CANTWTGITNEKLFF.

The sample holds a few counts of this clonotype. The CDR3 DNA reads as TGTGCCAGCAGCCAGAGGTTCGGGAACACTGAAGCTTTCTTT. This encodes CASSQRFGNTEAFF. V gene TRBV14 combines with J gene TRBJ1-1; D remains ambiguous. Germline V gives CDR1 SGHDN, CDR2 FVKESK. This CDR3 has 14 amino acids. Trimming took 3 bases from V and 1 from J, leaving 9 bases between them.

CDR3 in DNA: TGTGCCAGCAGCTTAGAACGGACAGGGACTGAAGCTTTCTTT. Protein sequence: CASSLERTGTEAFF. The chain is built from TRBV7-8 and TRBJ1-1; 8 bases fit TRBD1. Germline-derived CDR1 and CDR2 are SGHVS and FQNEAQ. Losses at the gene ends were 1 base for V and 5 bases for J; bases not matched to a gene: 3. CDR3 length: 14 residues.

This chain joins TRBV7-2 and TRBJ2-5; D not resolved. Looked up from germline, CDR1 is SGHTA and CDR2 is FQGNSA. V lost 1 base and J lost 2, with 14 bases in between. The CDR3 has 16 residues. This CDR3 reads CASSLGVVRNQETQYF. CDR3 DNA sequence: TGTGCCAGCAGCTTAGGGGTTGTGAGAAATCAAGAGACCCAGTACTTC. Combining the CDR3 with reference TRBV7-2 and TRBJ2-5 gives the whole variable domain GAGVSQSPSNKVTEKGKDVELRCDPISGHTALYWYRQSLGQGLEFLIYFQGNSAPDKSGLPSDRFSAERTGGSVSTLTIQRTQQEDSAVYLCASSLGVVRNQETQYFGPGTRLLVL.

The chain carries TRBV10-3 and TRBJ1-1; D unresolved. The CDR3 runs to 14 residues. Trimming pared 6 bases from V and 0 bases from J, leaving 11 bases between. Germline V gives CDR1 ENHRY, CDR2 SYGVKD. The CDR3 sequence: CAISEESVNTEAFF. The CDR3, as DNA: TGTGCCATCAGCGAAGAGTCGGTGAACACTGAAGCTTTCTTT.

The chain has TRBV30 and TRBJ2-1, with 9 nucleotides matching TRBD1. The J call is doubtful: the DNA matches TRBJ2-7 better. The germline V gene encodes CDR1 GTSNPN and CDR2 SVGIG (reference sequence). This CDR3 spans 15 amino acids. DNA of the CDR3: TGTGCCTGGAGTGGGGGACAGGGTCGTTACAATGAGCAGTACTTC. This codes for CAWSGGQGRYNEQYF.

The chain joins TRBV19 to TRBJ2-1; a weak D match, TRBD1 (8 bases). Germline CDR1 and CDR2: LNHDA and SQIVND (reference sequence). The CDR3 is 14 amino acids. Trimming shortened V by 8 bases and J by 7 bases, and 18 bases separated the two germline ends. The CDR3, as DNA: TGTGCCAGTTCCGACAGGGGAGGGAAAAATGAGCAGTTCTTC. Its translation is CASSDRGGKNEQFF. Full variable domain (rest looked up from reference TRBV19 and TRBJ2-1): DGGITQSPKYLFRKEGQNVTLSCEQNLNHDAMYWYRQDPGQGLRLIYYSQIVNDFQKGDIAEGYSVSREKKESFPLTVTSAQKNPTAFYLCASSDRGGKNEQFFGPGTRLTVL.

This chain links TRBV20-1 with TRBJ1-5, with 7 nucleotides matching TRBD1. Per the germline V gene, CDR1 is DFQATT and CDR2 is SNEGSKA (reference sequence). Trimming took 3 bases from V and 5 from J; bases not matched to a gene: 7. The CDR3 consists of 14 residues. The CDR3 loop reads CSASPGGGDQPQHF. CDR3 sequence (DNA): TGCAGTGCTAGTCCAGGGGGGGGCGATCAGCCCCAGCATTTT.

The CDR3 nucleotides are TGTGCCTGGAGTGGAAAGGGGGGGTTCGACGAGCAGTACTTC. It codes for CAWSGKGGFDEQYF. The chain uses TRBV30 and TRBJ2-7, with D possibly being TRBD2 (7 bases). Trimming cost V 1 base and J 5 bases, with 15 bases left between them. Germline-derived CDR1 and CDR2 are GTSNPN and SVGIG (reference sequence). This CDR3 has 14 residues.

This clonotype was counted ten times or more. The chain has TRBV6-1 and TRBJ1-5; D unresolved. Per germline, CDR1 MNHNS and CDR2 SASEGT. The CDR3 has 16 amino acids. V was cut by 6 bases and J by 1 base, with 16 bases left in between. The CDR3: CASSQSRSVSNQPQHF. The CDR3 nucleotides read TGTGCCAGCAGCCAGAGTCGGAGCGTGAGCAATCAGCCCCAGCATTTT.

This clonotype has ten or more counts. The CDR3 coding sequence is TGTGCCAGCAGCTTAGCGTGGATTCGAGTCTCACTTGATGAGCAGTTCTTC. Translation gives CASSLAWIRVSLDEQFF. The chain carries TRBV7-2 and TRBJ2-1; D not resolved. This CDR3 spans 17 amino acids. The germline CDR1 and CDR2 sequences are SGHTA and FQGNSA. Trimming took 0 bases from V and 8 from J, leaving 20 bases between them. Variable domain in full (rest from reference TRBV7-2 and TRBJ2-1): GAGVSQSPSNKVTEKGKDVELRCDPISGHTALYWYRQSLGQGLEFLIYFQGNSAPDKSGLPSDRFSAERTGGSVSTLTIQRTQQEDSAVYLCASSLAWIRVSLDEQFFGPGTRLTVL.

This chain links TRBV15 with TRBJ2-5, with D possibly being TRBD2 (6 bases). Germline values: CDR1 LNHNV, CDR2 YYDKDF (reference sequence). The CDR3 is 16 residues long. The V and J ends lost 5 bases and 9 bases respectively, with 25 bases between them. The CDR3 sequence: CATSPQLNPGPGAQYF. The DNA of the CDR3 is TGTGCCACCAGCCCCCAGTTAAATCCGGGCCCGGGGGCCCAGTACTTC.

In this sample, this clonotype turned up many times. The rearrangement joins TRBV7-2 to TRBJ2-7; the D is unclear. Germline CDR1 is SGHTA and CDR2 is FQGNSA. V dropped 1 base and J dropped 3 bases, with 13 bases sitting between them. This CDR3 has 15 residues. CDR3 in DNA: TGTGCCAGCAGCTTAGGGAGTCTAGGCAACTACGAGCAGTACTTC. Protein sequence: CASSLGSLGNYEQYF.

This rearrangement joins TRBV20-1 to TRBJ2-4, with 9 bases lining up with TRBD1. The end of the DNA aligns better with TRBJ2-7, so the J call may be wrong. Germline V lookup: CDR1 DFQATT, CDR2 SNEGSKA (reference sequence). The CDR3 runs 14 residues. The CDR3: CSARRGTGPLEQYF. The CDR3 bases are TGCAGTGCTAGACGCGGGACAGGGCCCCTCGAGCAGTACTTC.

The sample holds one count of this clonotype. Since a much larger clone is just one base distant, this may be a read error. The V call is TRBV18, the J call TRBJ1-1, with 7 bases that match TRBD1. This CDR3 has 13 residues. Germline V CDR1 and CDR2: KGHSH, LQKENI. The CDR3: CVSSPTGVTEAFF. DNA for the CDR3: TGTGTCAGCTCACCTACAGGGGTCACTGAAGCTTTCTTT.

The chain combines TRBV6-2 or TRBV6-3 with TRBJ2-5; 8 bases fit TRBD2. The CDR3 extends over 19 amino acids. The V gene end was trimmed by 2 bases and the J gene end by 0 bases; junction bases not matched to a gene: 14. Germline CDR1 and CDR2: MNHEY and SVGEGT. The CDR3 region is CASSYPTVGSGANQETQYF. Written as DNA, the CDR3 is TGTGCCAGCAGTTACCCTACGGTGGGTAGCGGGGCGAACCAAGAGACCCAGTACTTC.

This clonotype was seen more than once but under ten times. This sequence joins TRBV9 and TRBJ2-2, with D unresolved. The V gene's germline CDR1 is SGDLS and CDR2 YYNGEE. V was cut by 2 bases and J by 4 bases, with 12 bases left in between. The CDR3 sequence is 15 residues long. The CDR3 spells CASSVLGLSTGELFF. Here the CDR3 DNA reads TGTGCCAGCAGCGTTTTAGGGTTGTCCACCGGGGAGCTGTTTTTT. The variable domain in full, with the rest retrieved from reference TRBV9 and TRBJ2-2, is DSGVTQTPKHLITATGQRVTLRCSPRSGDLSVYWYQQSLDQGLQFLIQYYNGEERAKGNILERFSAQQFPDLHSELNLSSLELGDSALYFCASSVLGLSTGELFFGEGSRLTVL.

The chain carries TRBV13 and TRBJ2-3; 7 bases fit TRBD1. This CDR3 spans 17 amino acids. V was clipped by 9 bases and J by 4 bases; unmatched bases: 19. The germline V gene has CDR1 PRHDT and CDR2 FYEKMQ (reference sequence). DNA of the CDR3: TGTGCCAGTAGCACTTACTCACAGGGGATGTCCGCAGATACGCAGTATTTT. The encoded protein is CASSTYSQGMSADTQYF.

This clonotype was counted at least ten times. The gene calls are TRBV5-1 and TRBJ1-4, with TRBD1 identical over 7 bases. CDR1 and CDR2 (germline): SGHRS, YFSETQ. J gave up 0 bases and V 4 bases, and 6 bases lay outside the gene matches. CDR3 size: 16 residues. The CDR3 sequence is CASSETGTATNEKLFF. The DNA of the CDR3 is TGCGCCAGCAGCGAGACCGGGACAGCAACTAATGAAAAACTGTTTTTT.

This clonotype was counted ten times or more. This chain uses TRBV15 with TRBJ2-7; 7 bases map to TRBD2. The CDR3 sequence is 14 residues long. Losses at the gene ends were 1 base for V and 1 base for J; bases not matched to a gene: 1. CDR1 and CDR2 (germline): LNHNV, YYDKDF (reference sequence). The chain's CDR3 is CATSRGGGSYEQYF. As DNA, the CDR3 is TGTGCCACCAGCAGAGGGGGAGGGTCCTACGAGCAGTACTTC.

This clonotype was counted a few times. The chain links TRBV11-2 to TRBJ1-1; possibly TRBD1 for D (5 bases). The V gene lost 2 bases and the J gene lost 1 base, with 14 bases spanning the gap. The germline CDR1 and CDR2 sequences are SGHAT and FQNNGV. The CDR3 runs 16 residues. CDR3 DNA: TGTGCCAGCAGCTTATCGGGGCGGGGTGGGAACACTGAAGCTTTCTTT. It codes for CASSLSGRGGNTEAFF.

The V and J genes are TRBV10-3 and TRBJ2-4; a weak D match, TRBD1 (6 bases). Germline assignment: CDR1 ENHRY and CDR2 SYGVKD. V shed 10 bases and J shed 13 bases, with 20 bases lying between them. This CDR3 has 12 residues. This CDR3 reads CATRGQGLLQYF. The CDR3 nucleotides read TGTGCCACAAGGGGCCAGGGGCTTCTCCAGTACTTC.

The sample holds many counts of this clonotype. The genes are TRBV18 and TRBJ2-1, with TRBD2 as a possible D gene (7 bases). Germline V gives CDR1 KGHSH, CDR2 LQKENI. Trimming took 3 bases from V and 9 from J, leaving 15 bases between them. The CDR3 totals 14 residues. For the CDR3, the DNA is TGTGCCAGCTCACCGCTAGGGGGGGGCGCTGAGCAGTTCTTC. It is translated as CASSPLGGGAEQFF.

DNA for the CDR3: TGTGCCAGCCTCCATGGGCTAAAGAACAATGAGCAGTTCTTC. Protein: CASLHGLKNNEQFF. The chain recombines TRBV7-2 with TRBJ2-1; D ambiguous. V lost 8 bases and J 5 bases, leaving 16 bases between the germline ends. This CDR3 spans 14 amino acids. Germline V gene data show CDR1 as SGHTA and CDR2 as FQGNSA.

The J gene is TRBJ1-1, the V gene TRBV10-3; perhaps TRBD1 as D (5 bases). The CDR3 has 11 residues. Per the germline V gene, CDR1 is ENHRY and CDR2 is SYGVKD. Trimming shortened V by 6 bases and J by 3 bases, and 5 bases separated the two germline ends. CDR3 sequence: CAIRTDTEAFF. The CDR3, as DNA: TGTGCCATCAGGACAGACACTGAAGCTTTCTTT.

CDR3 in amino acids: CASSTGQPNTEAFF. The CDR3 nucleotides read TGTGCCAGTAGTACGGGACAGCCGAACACTGAAGCTTTCTTT. The rearrangement uses TRBV19 and TRBJ1-1, with 7 bases identical to TRBD1. Germline V CDR1 and CDR2: LNHDA, SQIVND (reference sequence). CDR3 length: 14 residues. The V segment lost 4 bases and the J segment 1 base; nucleotides outside the gene matches: 3.